The next 14 T cell receptor beta chains were all read from a single sample in a study of PD-1 blockade in mismatch repair-deficient tumors (dated by TCRdb to 2015 to 2018). The library was obtained by the immunoSEQ multiplex PCR assay. TCRdb obtained this table from immuneACCESS and retained in-frame rearrangements with V and J assigned. These tables miss some clones; where compared with another copy, unresolved V genes account for less than half of the shortfall, and the remainder is unexplained. This sample is represented by roughly 110,000 clones; 60% to 85% of them were singletons. 4.7% of the sample is held by the ten biggest clonotypes. Material: peripheral blood, obtained approximately 14 months after starting pembrolizumab. The receptor source for this set is an adult with mismatch repair-deficient cancer.

The V call is TRBV30, the J call TRBJ2-5; 7 bases map to TRBD2. Germline assignment: CDR1 GTSNPN and CDR2 SVGIG (reference sequence). This CDR3 region has 15 residues. Trimming took 0 bases from V and 5 from J; bases not matched to a gene: 9. CDR3 DNA sequence: TGTGCCTGGAGTGTAGGGACTACCGTAGGGGAGACCCAGTACTTC. Amino acids: CAWSVGTTVGETQYF.

About this clone: A much more abundant neighbour one base away suggests this may be a read error. The genes are TRBV7-6 and TRBJ2-2; no clear D gene. Trimming left V 3 bases short and J 0 bases short, with 2 bases between. Germline CDR1 reads SGHVS; CDR2 reads FNYEAQ. The CDR3 consists of 13 residues. Written as DNA, the CDR3 is TGTGCCAGCAGCTTCGCGAACACCGGGGAGCTGTTTTTT. This sequence encodes CASSFANTGELFF.

V is TRBV30 and J is TRBJ2-2; possibly TRBD2 for D (6 bases). Germline V gives CDR1 GTSNPN, CDR2 SVGIG (reference sequence). The V and J ends lost 4 bases and 1 base respectively, with 13 bases between them. This CDR3 spans 15 amino acids. The CDR3 protein is CAWTPRGRNTGELFF. In DNA form, the CDR3 reads TGTGCCTGGACTCCCCGGGGGAGGAACACCGGGGAGCTGTTTTTT.

The genes are TRBV30 and TRBJ2-3; 9 bases agree with TRBD2. Losses at the gene ends were 0 bases for V and 9 bases for J; bases not matched to a gene: 10. The CDR3 is 15 amino acids. CDR1 GTSNPN and CDR2 SVGIG come from the germline V gene (reference sequence). The CDR3 region has the DNA TGTGCCTGGAGTGTACTGGCGGGAGGGCCTGGAACGCAGTATTTT. Its protein is CAWSVLAGGPGTQYF.

V is TRBV14 and J is TRBJ1-4; TRBD1 is a possible D gene (6 bases). V was cut by 3 bases and J by 8 bases, with 16 bases left in between. Per the germline V gene, CDR1 is SGHDN and CDR2 is FVKESK. CDR3 length: 15 residues. CDR3 DNA: TGTGCCAGCAGCCAGAGGCCCGGAGGGGGGGAAAAACTGTTTTTT. Protein sequence: CASSQRPGGGEKLFF. Full variable domain (rest looked up from reference TRBV14 and TRBJ1-4): EAGVTQFPSHSVIEKGQTVTLRCDPISGHDNLYWYRRVMGKEIKFLLHFVKESKQDESGMPNNRFLAERTGGTYSTLKVQPAELEDSGVYFCASSQRPGGGEKLFFGSGTQLSVL.

The chain joins TRBV2 to TRBJ1-1; 10 bases agree with TRBD1. Germline-derived CDR1 and CDR2 are SNHLY and FYNNEI. V shed 6 bases, J shed 7 bases, and the junction held 8 bases outside the gene matches. This CDR3 has 14 amino acids. CDR3 residues: CASREGWTGGEAFF. In DNA, the CDR3 is TGTGCCAGCAGGGAGGGGTGGACAGGGGGTGAAGCTTTCTTT.

This clone has only a few counts. This chain links TRBV30 with TRBJ1-1; D uncertain. The germline CDR1 and CDR2 sequences are GTSNPN and SVGIG (reference sequence). The CDR3 extends over 12 amino acids. V was pared by 4 bases and J by 1 base, with 7 bases between. Here the CDR3 reads CAWTGKNTEAFF. For the CDR3, the DNA is TGTGCCTGGACGGGCAAGAACACTGAAGCTTTCTTT.

The J gene is TRBJ1-1, the V gene TRBV5-4; no definite D call. Trimming shortened V by 2 bases and J by 1 base, and 6 bases separated the two germline ends. Germline assignment: CDR1 SGHNT and CDR2 YYREEE (reference sequence). The CDR3 loop spans 13 amino acids. The CDR3 spells CASSFDSNTEAFF. The CDR3 nucleotides read TGTGCCAGCAGCTTTGATTCGAACACTGAAGCTTTCTTT.

The chain couples TRBV7-9 to TRBJ1-1; D is uncertain. CDR3 length equals 11 residues. Trimming cost V 0 bases and J 6 bases, with 2 bases left between them. CDR1 is SEHNR, CDR2 FQNEAQ, per germline (reference sequence). Written as DNA, the CDR3 is TGTGCCAGCAGCTTAGCTCCTGAAGCTTTCTTT. Translation gives CASSLAPEAFF.

The chain combines TRBV5-1 with TRBJ2-5; D possibly corresponds to TRBD1 (6 bases). CDR1 is SGHRS and CDR2 is YFSETQ in the germline V gene. This CDR3 has 14 amino acids. Trimming removed 0 bases at V and 7 bases at J, with 13 bases between. CDR3 sequence (DNA): TGCGCCAGCAGCTTGGCCACTACAGGGAGGACCCAGTACTTC. It codes for CASSLATTGRTQYF.

This clone was seen a few times. The V gene is TRBV5-1, the J gene TRBJ1-5; weak D call: TRBD1 (5 bases). V gave up 3 bases and J gave up 5 bases, with 12 bases separating them. The CDR3 length is 14 residues. The germline V gene encodes CDR1 SGHRS and CDR2 YFSETQ. The CDR3 sequence is CASSSQGGDQPQHF. CDR3 nucleotides: TGCGCCAGCAGCTCCCAGGGAGGGGATCAGCCCCAGCATTTT. Full variable domain (missing parts from reference TRBV5-1 and TRBJ1-5): KAGVTQTPRYLIKTRGQQVTLSCSPISGHRSVSWYQQTPGQGLQFLFEYFSETQRNKGNFPGRFSGRQFSNSRSEMNVSTLELGDSALYLCASSSQGGDQPQHFGDGTRLSIL.

The V gene is TRBV30, the J gene TRBJ1-1; D gene ambiguous. Trimming left V 0 bases short and J 4 bases short, with 3 bases between. Germline loops: CDR1 GTSNPN, CDR2 SVGIG (reference sequence). The CDR3 runs to 11 residues. The CDR3 here is CAWSVGTEAFF. As DNA, the CDR3 is TGTGCCTGGAGTGTAGGCACTGAAGCTTTCTTT.

The chain uses TRBV7-9 and TRBJ1-4; 8 bases agree with TRBD1. With V trimmed by 3 bases and J by 1 base, 7 bases remained unmatched. The CDR3 length is 17 residues. Germline V gene sequence: CDR1 SEHNR, CDR2 FQNEAQ (reference sequence). The CDR3 region is CASSFGRRGLTNEKLFF. In nucleotides, the CDR3 is TGTGCCAGCAGCTTCGGCCGCAGGGGGCTAACTAATGAAAAACTGTTTTTT.

The chain links TRBV10-3 to TRBJ2-6, with D hard to call. CDR3 length: 17 amino acids. Trimming cost V 0 bases and J 0 bases, with 9 bases left between them. The germline CDR1 and CDR2 sequences are ENHRY and SYGVKD. DNA for the CDR3: TGTGCCATCAGTGAGTCGCAGGATCTCTCTGGGGCCAACGTCCTGACTTTC. This encodes CAISESQDLSGANVLTF.